The TCR beta chain described here comes from a study of beta chain features in type 1 diabetes. General study points: Equally in patients and controls, PCR might preferentially amplify shorter templates. It was not settled here whether HLA type affects TCRB rearrangement.

With 4 bases clipped from V and 6 bases from J, the junction kept 2 bases outside the gene matches. Per the germline V gene, CDR1 is SGHTA and CDR2 is FQGNSA. The CDR3 totals 14 residues. Comment on this clone: Its antigen is not known.

The study reverse transcribed the entire isolated RNA, so it sequenced expressed TCRB transcripts. Sequenced by immunoSEQ multiplex PCR; TCRdb stores in-frame clones only, minus some. The repertoire holds some 360,000 clones, roughly a fifth seen once, with 0.044% in the top ten. Averaging approximately 110 mL, one heparinised blood draw came from each individual donor. Sequenced: naive CD4+ T cells from blood. The sequence derives from a woman younger than 30 in good health. The chain employs TRBV7-2 and TRBJ2-7, with 14 positions matching TRBD2. CDR3 nucleotide sequence: TGTGCCAGCAGCTGGGGACTAGCGGGAGCCGAGCAGTACTTC. Protein product: CASSWGLAGAEQYF.